Listed below are T cell receptor beta chains from one sample, sequenced in a study of blood T cell repertoires in COVID-19. The table came from immunoSEQ multiplex PCR; TCRdb's copy has only in-frame clones and leaves some out. The sample has over 200,000 clones; about 83% are singletons. Sample: peripheral blood. Receptor source: a man aged 55 to 70 who had recovered from COVID-19. The CDR3 runs from the conserved cysteine through the conserved F or W. The D gene is left open where the match is weak. The size entry is marked missing in some rows and otherwise reads once, few, many or a size class.

>13|.|TRBJ1-6|TRBV7-9|few
TGTGCCAGCAGCTTGGAGGGTAAAGCACCCCTCCACTTT
CASSLEGKAPLHF
>15|.|TRBJ1-2|TRBV11-2|few
TGTGCCAGCAGCTTAGGGGTATTAAGCGACTATGGCTACACCTTC
CASSLGVLSDYGYTF
>16|.|TRBJ2-2|TRBV6-6|.
TGTGCTACCAAGGTGGGCCTGGCAGCTAACACCGGGGAGCTGTTTTTT
CATKVGLAANTGELFF
>17|.|TRBJ1-1|TRBV20-1|.
TGCAGTGCTGGTGCCCCCCGGGCAGGGATCATGAACACTGAAGCTTTCTTT
CSAGAPRAGIMNTEAFF
>15|.|TRBJ2-1|TRBV18|.
TGTGCCAGCTCACCAGGTTTTCAGGGCTACAATGAGCAGTTCTTC
CASSPGFQGYNEQFF
>14|.|TRBJ1-3|TRBV2|few
TGTGCCAGCAGTGACCCATCCTCTGGAAACACCATATATTTT
CASSDPSSGNTIYF
>18|TRBD1|TRBJ1-1|TRBV7-3|.
TGTGCCAGCAGCTCACCCCTGGACAGGGTAAGGGACAAGACTGAAGCTTTCTTT
CASSSPLDRVRDKTEAFF
>14|TRBD1|TRBJ2-7|TRBV9|.
TGTGCCAGCAGCGTAGAACCAGGGGGCAACGAGCAGTACTTC
CASSVEPGGNEQYF
>19|TRBD1|TRBJ2-6|TRBV24-1|.
TGTGCCACCAGTGATTTTAAGAGGCAGGGGGACTCTGGGGCCAACGTCCTGACTTTC
CATSDFKRQGDSGANVLTF
>12|.|TRBJ2-5|TRBV30|.
TGTGCCTGGGAGGGGGGGCAAGAGACCCAGTACTTC
CAWEGGQETQYF